The 21 T cell receptor beta chains in this list originate from one sample, sequenced in a study of beta chain features in type 1 diabetes. What was sequenced were expressed TCRB transcripts, since all of the isolated RNA had been reverse transcribed. The method was immunoSEQ multiplex PCR; TCRdb's version includes in-frame clones alone and lacks a portion of them. This sample has around 360,000 clones; around an eighth occur once, and the top ten carry 0.0085% to 0.012%. Notes on the study in general: Shortening that was moderate but significant affected the TCRB CDR3s of Type 1 diabetes patients in all four CD4+ subsets.

No antigen has been assigned to these receptors. The specimen was naive CD4+ T cells from blood. These TCRs come from a woman between 18 and 29 years old with type 1 diabetes.

This clone was seen once. The rearrangement uses TRBV7-8 and TRBJ1-1; no clear D. This CDR3 region has 13 residues. Germline V gene lookup returns CDR1 SGHVS and CDR2 FQNEAQ. V lost 5 bases and J 1 base, leaving 8 bases between the germline ends. CDR3 in amino acids: CASSPRRNTEAFF. In DNA, the CDR3 is TGTGCCAGCAGCCCCCGTAGGAACACTGAAGCTTTCTTT. Supplemented by reference TRBV7-8 and TRBJ1-1, the full variable domain reads GAGVSQSPRYKVAKRGQDVALRCDPISGHVSLFWYQQALGQGPEFLTYFQNEAQLDKSGLPSDRFFAERPEGSVSTLKIQRTQQEDSAVYLCASSPRRNTEAFFGQGTRLTVV.

The chain employs TRBV5-4 and TRBJ2-1; the match to TRBD2 covers 13 bases. CDR1 and CDR2 from the germline V gene are SGHNT and YYREEE (reference sequence). This CDR3 spans 16 amino acids. The trim removed 4 bases at V and 5 bases at J, leaving 6 bases unmatched. CDR3 coding DNA: TGTGCCAGCAGCCAGGGACTAGCGGGGCCTAACAATGAGCAGTTCTTC. Protein product: CASSQGLAGPNNEQFF.

This rearrangement joins TRBV4-1 to TRBJ2-5; D is possibly TRBD2 (6 bases). From germline, CDR1 is MGHRA and CDR2 YSYEKL. The CDR3 consists of 16 residues. V was pared by 0 bases and J by 7 bases, with 18 bases between. CDR3 nucleotides: TGCGCCAGCAGCCAAGATTTGACTAGGGGATTGGGGACCCAGTACTTC. Its translation: CASSQDLTRGLGTQYF.

This clone was seen a handful of times. This chain connects TRBV11-2 to TRBJ2-5, with 12 bases fitting TRBD2. The CDR3 loop spans 15 amino acids. Unmatched junction bases numbered 5, after V lost 5 bases and J lost 4 bases. Germline V gene lookup returns CDR1 SGHAT and CDR2 FQNNGV. The CDR3 region is CASSLTSGRLETQYF. DNA for the CDR3: TGTGCCAGCAGCCTGACTAGCGGGAGATTAGAGACCCAGTACTTC.

This clone was counted only a few times. The rearrangement links TRBV14 to TRBJ2-3; no reliable D call. The CDR3 contains 14 residues. The germline V gene encodes CDR1 SGHDN and CDR2 FVKESK. The ends were cut back, 1 base at V and 2 bases at J, with 7 bases in the middle. The CDR3 reads CASSQARVTDTQYF. The CDR3 nucleotides are TGTGCCAGCAGCCAAGCCCGTGTCACAGATACGCAGTATTTT.

This clone appeared a few times. V and J are TRBV5-6 and TRBJ2-7; 10 bases match TRBD1. V lost 4 bases, J lost 1 base, and 5 bases stayed unmatched. The CDR3 length is 15 residues. Germline values: CDR1 SGHDT, CDR2 YYEEEE. CDR3: CASSRRDRGSYEQYF. CDR3 nucleotide sequence: TGTGCCAGCAGCCGCCGGGACAGGGGATCCTACGAGCAGTACTTC. The whole variable domain, remainder taken from reference TRBV5-6 and TRBJ2-7, is DAGVTQSPTHLIKTRGQQVTLRCSPKSGHDTVSWYQQALGQGPQFIFQYYEEEERQRGNFPDRFSGHQFPNYSSELNVNALLLGDSALYLCASSRRDRGSYEQYFGPGTRLTVT.

This clone has a handful of counts. Written as DNA, the CDR3 is TGTGCCAGCAGCGTAGACCAGGGGCGGTCCGAGCAGTACTTC. Protein sequence: CASSVDQGRSEQYF. The chain has TRBV9 and TRBJ2-7, with TRBD1 as a possible D gene (6 bases). Trimming removed 0 bases at V and 6 bases at J, with 13 bases between. The length of the CDR3 is 14 residues. Germline assignment: CDR1 SGDLS and CDR2 YYNGEE.

This clone turned up a few times. J is TRBJ1-4 and V is TRBV15; TRBD1 aligns across 10 bases. J was trimmed by 6 bases and V by 3 bases; bases with no gene match: 1. This CDR3 has 14 residues. CDR1 is LNHNV and CDR2 is YYDKDF in the germline V gene (reference sequence). The CDR3 spells CATSRGQGYEKLFF. The CDR3 DNA is TGTGCCACCAGCAGGGGACAGGGGTATGAAAAACTGTTTTTT. Combining the CDR3 with reference TRBV15 and TRBJ1-4 gives the whole variable domain DAMVIQNPRYQVTQFGKPVTLSCSQTLNHNVMYWYQQKSSQAPKLLFHYYDKDFNNEADTPDNFQSRRPNTSFCFLDIRSPGLGDTAMYLCATSRGQGYEKLFFGSGTQLSVL.

A word on this clone: The same CDR3 can be traced to other DNA sequences in this sample. V usage is TRBV7-2 and J usage is TRBJ1-5; D is possibly TRBD1 (6 bases). Per germline, CDR1 SGHTA and CDR2 FQGNSA. V was shortened by 5 bases and J by 2 bases, with 10 bases between the two germline ends. The CDR3 loop spans 14 amino acids. The CDR3 here is CASSLRQGNQPQHF. The CDR3 region has the DNA TGTGCCAGCAGCCTAAGACAGGGCAATCAGCCCCAGCATTTT.

This clone has only a few counts. The chain joins TRBV5-1 to TRBJ2-5, with D possibly TRBD1 on 5 matching bases. The germline V gene has CDR1 SGHRS and CDR2 YFSETQ. The CDR3 length is 15 residues. Trimming stripped 2 bases from V and 5 bases from J, with 16 bases between. The CDR3 nucleotides read TGCGCCAGCAGCTTCCTAGGGGCGTATCGGGAGACCCAGTACTTC. As protein: CASSFLGAYRETQYF.

The chain couples TRBV15 to TRBJ1-1; perhaps TRBD1 as D (6 bases). The length of the CDR3 is 15 residues. CDR1 LNHNV and CDR2 YYDKDF come from the germline V gene (reference sequence). The V end was cut by 1 base, the J end by 6 bases, with 15 bases between. As DNA, the CDR3 is TGTGCCACCAGCAGAGTTTGGGGGCAGGCCGCTGAAGCTTTCTTT. Amino acid sequence: CATSRVWGQAAEAFF.

The rearrangement joins TRBV9 to TRBJ1-1; 9 nucleotides align to TRBD1. Germline CDR1 SGDLS, CDR2 YYNGEE. This CDR3 is built from 13 residues. Unmatched junction bases numbered 2, after V lost 2 bases and J lost 6 bases. CDR3 residues: CASSVTGGSEAFF. CDR3 sequence (DNA): TGTGCCAGCAGCGTTACAGGGGGCTCTGAAGCTTTCTTT.

This chain connects TRBV18 to TRBJ1-1; D not resolved. Trimming pared 3 bases from V and 4 bases from J, leaving 18 bases between. Germline V gives CDR1 KGHSH, CDR2 LQKENI. The length of the CDR3 is 16 residues. CDR3 protein: CASSPKTSLVGTEAFF. In nucleotides, the CDR3 is TGTGCCAGCTCACCTAAGACAAGCCTCGTGGGCACTGAAGCTTTCTTT.

The rearrangement links TRBV30 to TRBJ2-7; TRBD2 agrees at 8 bases. CDR1 is GTSNPN and CDR2 is SVGIG in the germline V gene (reference sequence). V trimming: 5 bases; J trimming: 3 bases; junction bases outside the gene matches: 9. This CDR3 is 14 amino acids long. For the CDR3, the DNA is TGTGCCTGGGGGAGAACTAGCGGCCTCTACGAGCAGTACTTC. This codes for CAWGRTSGLYEQYF.

This clone came up a few times. The J gene is TRBJ2-1, the V gene TRBV4-2, with 8 nucleotides matching TRBD2. Trimming at V came to 1 base and at J to 4 bases, leaving 12 bases not matched to a gene. The length of the CDR3 is 18 residues. Per germline, CDR1 LGHNA and CDR2 YNFKEQ. This CDR3 reads CASSQGPPTSGLYNEQFF. DNA of the CDR3: TGTGCCAGCAGCCAAGGCCCCCCCACTAGCGGACTTTACAATGAGCAGTTCTTC.

The chain uses TRBV30 and TRBJ2-5; D is perhaps TRBD2 (6 bases). Per the germline V gene, CDR1 is GTSNPN and CDR2 is SVGIG (reference sequence). The CDR3 is 14 amino acids. V shed 2 bases and J shed 2 bases, with 12 bases lying between them. The CDR3: CAWSPGLIQETQYF. DNA of the CDR3: TGTGCCTGGAGTCCGGGACTGATACAAGAGACCCAGTACTTC.

This clone appeared once. The chain is built from TRBV25-1 and TRBJ2-1; no definite D call. This CDR3 is 11 amino acids long. Germline values: CDR1 MGHDK, CDR2 SYGVNS. The ends were cut back, 6 bases at V and 7 bases at J, with 7 bases in the middle. The CDR3 is CASRARNEQFF. CDR3 coding DNA: TGTGCCAGCAGGGCCCGAAATGAGCAGTTCTTC.

V is TRBV7-2 and J is TRBJ2-4; D unresolved. V lost 5 bases and J lost 0, with 8 bases in between. The CDR3 length is 14 residues. The germline CDR1 and CDR2 sequences are SGHTA and FQGNSA. The CDR3 nucleotides are TGTGCCAGCAGCAACACCATAGCCAAAAACATTCAGTACTTC. It codes for CASSNTIAKNIQYF.

This clone was seen a handful of times. V usage is TRBV18 and J usage is TRBJ1-1; TRBD1 might be the D (5 bases). Trimming stripped 3 bases from V and 6 bases from J, with 14 bases between. CDR1 KGHSH and CDR2 LQKENI come from the germline V gene. This CDR3 is built from 14 residues. The CDR3 loop is CASSPASGGPEAFF. The CDR3 DNA reads as TGTGCCAGCTCACCCGCATCCGGGGGTCCTGAAGCTTTCTTT.

The chain is built from TRBV14 and TRBJ2-1; 11 bases line up with TRBD2. CDR3 length: 16 residues. Germline V gene data show CDR1 as SGHDN and CDR2 as FVKESK. V lost 1 base, J lost 15 bases, and 14 bases stayed unmatched. This CDR3 reads CASSQANAGTSGLGFF. The CDR3 DNA reads as TGTGCCAGCAGCCAAGCGAATGCCGGGACTAGCGGTCTTGGGTTCTTC.

The rearrangement joins TRBV7-9 to TRBJ1-2, with D possibly TRBD1 on 6 matching bases. Germline CDR1 is SEHNR and CDR2 is FQNEAQ (reference sequence). The ends were cut back, 1 base at V and 7 bases at J, with 13 bases in the middle. This CDR3 comprises 14 residues. CDR3 nucleotide sequence: TGTGCCAGCAGCTTAGAACAGGGAATAGGTGGCTACACCTTC. It specifies CASSLEQGIGGYTF. The whole variable domain, filled in from reference TRBV7-9 and TRBJ1-2, reads DTGVSQNPRHKITKRGQNVTFRCDPISEHNRLYWYRQTLGQGPEFLTYFQNEAQLEKSRLLSDRFSAERPKGSFSTLEIQRTEQGDSAMYLCASSLEQGIGGYTFGSGTRLTVV.